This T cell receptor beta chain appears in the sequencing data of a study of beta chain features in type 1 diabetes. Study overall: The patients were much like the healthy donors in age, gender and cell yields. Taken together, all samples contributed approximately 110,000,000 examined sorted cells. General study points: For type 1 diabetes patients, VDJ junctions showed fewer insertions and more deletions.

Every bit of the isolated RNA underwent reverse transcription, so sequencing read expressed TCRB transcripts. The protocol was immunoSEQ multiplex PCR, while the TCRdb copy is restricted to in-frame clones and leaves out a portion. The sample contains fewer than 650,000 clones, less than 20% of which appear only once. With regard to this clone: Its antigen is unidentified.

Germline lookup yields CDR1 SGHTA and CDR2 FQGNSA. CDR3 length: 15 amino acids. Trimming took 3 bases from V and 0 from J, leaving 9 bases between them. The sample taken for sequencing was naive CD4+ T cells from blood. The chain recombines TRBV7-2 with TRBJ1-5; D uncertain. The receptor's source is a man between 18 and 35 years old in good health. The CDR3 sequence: CASSFIHSSNQPQHF. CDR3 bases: TGTGCCAGCAGCTTTATACACAGTAGCAATCAGCCCCAGCATTTT. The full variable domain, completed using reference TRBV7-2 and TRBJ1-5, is GAGVSQSPSNKVTEKGKDVELRCDPISGHTALYWYRQSLGQGLEFLIYFQGNSAPDKSGLPSDRFSAERTGGSVSTLTIQRTQQEDSAVYLCASSFIHSSNQPQHFGDGTRLSIL.